The 8 T cell receptor beta chains reported below all come from one sample, sequenced in a study of siplizumab effects on memory and regulatory T cells. The repertoire was sequenced with immunoSEQ multiplex PCR; TCRdb's copy has only in-frame clones and lacks some. This table holds 95,000 to 110,000 clones, over 90% found once. Sequenced sample: Tregs sorted from blood. The source is a human donor in good health.

The chain links TRBV7-9 to TRBJ1-3; D call uncertain. V lost 1 base and J lost 4, with 8 bases in between. Germline V CDR1 and CDR2: SEHNR, FQNEAQ (reference sequence). CDR3 length: 14 amino acids. The chain's CDR3 is CASSLGVRGNTIYF. The DNA for the CDR3 is TGTGCCAGCAGCTTAGGGGTACGCGGAAACACCATATATTTT.

The chain is built from TRBV25-1 and TRBJ2-1, with D perhaps assigned TRBD1 or TRBD2 (5 bases each). The CDR3 is 14 amino acids. Germline-derived CDR1 and CDR2 are MGHDK and SYGVNS. The germline V and J ends were trimmed by 3 bases and 8 bases, with 14 bases remaining between them. CDR3 DNA: TGTGCCAGCAGTGAGTCGGGAAGGGGACATGAGCAGTTCTTC. This translates into CASSESGRGHEQFF.

In DNA, the CDR3 is TGTGCCAGCAGCTTAGTGGTGGAAGGGCAAGCTTTCTTT. It codes for CASSLVVEGQAFF. The chain links TRBV11-1 to TRBJ1-1; no definite D call. Trimming left V 1 base short and J 9 bases short, with 12 bases between. The CDR3 is 13 amino acids. CDR1 and CDR2 (germline): SGHAT, FQDESV (reference sequence).

V is TRBV5-1 and J is TRBJ1-1, with D uncertain. The ends were cut back, 0 bases at V and 11 bases at J, with 14 bases in the middle. CDR3 length equals 13 residues. The germline gives CDR1 SGHRS, CDR2 YFSETQ. The CDR3 bases are TGCGCCAGCAGCTTGGGGGGTTTCTTAGAGGCTTTCTTT. Its translation: CASSLGGFLEAFF. The complete variable domain, with remaining parts taken from reference TRBV5-1 and TRBJ1-1, reads KAGVTQTPRYLIKTRGQQVTLSCSPISGHRSVSWYQQTPGQGLQFLFEYFSETQRNKGNFPGRFSGRQFSNSRSEMNVSTLELGDSALYLCASSLGGFLEAFFGQGTRLTVV.

The chain recombines TRBV6-6 with TRBJ2-2, with unresolved D. Trimming stripped 8 bases from V and 0 bases from J, with 10 bases between. Germline lookup yields CDR1 MNHNY and CDR2 SVGAGI (reference sequence). The CDR3 totals 14 residues. The CDR3 here is CASAGRTNTGELFF. CDR3 nucleotides: TGTGCCAGCGCTGGACGGACGAACACCGGGGAGCTGTTTTTT.

V usage is TRBV5-5 and J usage is TRBJ1-6, with D perhaps TRBD1 (6 bases). This CDR3 has 18 residues. Per germline, CDR1 SGHKS and CDR2 YYEKEE (reference sequence). V was cut by 2 bases and J by 1 base, with 16 bases left in between. The CDR3 reads CASSFFLGQSSYNSPLHF. The DNA for the CDR3 is TGTGCCAGCAGCTTCTTTTTAGGACAGTCGTCCTATAATTCACCCCTCCACTTT. The entire variable domain, with the rest obtained from reference TRBV5-5 and TRBJ1-6, is as follows: DAGVTQSPTHLIKTRGQQVTLRCSPISGHKSVSWYQQVLGQGPQFIFQYYEKEERGRGNFPDRFSARQFPNYSSELNVNALLLGDSALYLCASSFFLGQSSYNSPLHFGNGTRLTVT.

The chain is built from TRBV6-4 and TRBJ2-2; 11 bases are a match to TRBD1. CDR3 length equals 16 residues. Germline assignment: CDR1 MRHNA and CDR2 SNTAGT. Trimming took 5 bases from V and 7 from J; bases not matched to a gene: 9. Here the CDR3 reads CASSSWTGGAVGELFF. The CDR3 nucleotides read TGTGCCAGCAGTTCCTGGACAGGGGGCGCGGTCGGGGAGCTGTTTTTT.

The chain employs TRBV30 and TRBJ2-1; no firm D call. The CDR3 has 12 amino acids. Germline V lookup: CDR1 GTSNPN, CDR2 SVGIG (reference sequence). Deletions cut 0 bases from V and 9 bases from J, with 9 bases between. The CDR3 bases are TGTGCCTGGAGTGTACCCCCCATTGAGCAGTTCTTC. This sequence encodes CAWSVPPIEQFF.